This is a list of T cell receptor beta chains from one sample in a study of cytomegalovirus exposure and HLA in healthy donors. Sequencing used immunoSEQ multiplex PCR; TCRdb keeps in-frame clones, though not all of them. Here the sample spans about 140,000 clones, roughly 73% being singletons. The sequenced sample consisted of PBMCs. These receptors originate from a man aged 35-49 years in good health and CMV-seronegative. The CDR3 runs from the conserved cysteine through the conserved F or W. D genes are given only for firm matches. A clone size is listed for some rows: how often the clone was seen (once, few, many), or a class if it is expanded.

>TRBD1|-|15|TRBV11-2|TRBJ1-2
CASSQGQGLSYGYTF
TGTGCCAGCAGCCAGGGACAGGGATTAAGCTATGGCTACACCTTC
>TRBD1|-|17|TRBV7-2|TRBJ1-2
CASSLDPTTGLIYGYTF
TGTGCCAGCAGCTTAGACCCCACGACAGGGTTAATTTATGGCTACACCTTC
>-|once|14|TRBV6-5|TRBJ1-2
CASSYSRRDYGYTF
TGTGCCAGCAGTTACTCGAGGCGGGACTATGGCTACACCTTC
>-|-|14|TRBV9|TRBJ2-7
CASSTMTGSYEQYF
TGTGCCAGCAGCACTATGACTGGCTCCTACGAGCAGTACTTC
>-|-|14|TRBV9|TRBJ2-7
CASSTRLGAYEQYF
TGTGCCAGCAGCACCCGACTGGGAGCCTACGAGCAGTACTTC
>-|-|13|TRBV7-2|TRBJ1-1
CASSSTRNTEAFF
TGTGCCAGCAGCTCCACGAGGAACACTGAAGCTTTCTTT
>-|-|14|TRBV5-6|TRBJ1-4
CASSLGGGDEKLFF
TGTGCCAGCAGCTTAGGGGGTGGGGATGAAAAACTGTTTTTT
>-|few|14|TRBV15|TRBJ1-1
CATSRVARGTEAFF
TGTGCCACCAGCAGAGTAGCCAGGGGCACTGAAGCTTTCTTT
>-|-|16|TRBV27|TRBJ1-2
CASSFRVGGYGYGYTF
TGTGCCAGCAGTTTTCGAGTGGGGGGGTATGGGTATGGCTACACCTTC
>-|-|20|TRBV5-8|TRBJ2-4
CASSPSAGTPFISAKNIQYF
TGTGCCAGCAGCCCCTCGGCCGGGACACCCTTTATCTCTGCCAAAAACATTCAGTACTTC
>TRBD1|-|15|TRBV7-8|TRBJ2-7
CASSLGGQGVVWQYF
TGTGCCAGCAGCTTAGGTGGACAGGGAGTGGTTTGGCAGTACTTC
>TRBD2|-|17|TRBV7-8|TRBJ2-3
CASSLARRGGGPDTQYF
TGTGCCAGCAGCTTAGCTCGCCGGGGGGGAGGTCCAGATACGCAGTATTTT
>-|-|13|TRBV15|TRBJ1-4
CATRGATNEKLFF
TGTGCCACTCGCGGGGCAACTAATGAAAAACTGTTTTTT
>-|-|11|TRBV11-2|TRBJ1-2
CASSFRGGYTF
TGTGCCAGCAGCTTCCGGGGTGGCTACACCTTC
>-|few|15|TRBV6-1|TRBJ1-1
CASSEYFVGGTEAFF
TGTGCCAGCAGTGAATACTTTGTCGGGGGAACTGAAGCTTTCTTT
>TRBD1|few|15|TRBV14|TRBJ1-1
CASSQDLTGGTEAFF
TGTGCCAGCAGCCAAGACTTAACAGGGGGCACTGAAGCTTTCTTT
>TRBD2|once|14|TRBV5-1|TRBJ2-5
CASSFLAGQETQYF
TGCGCCAGCAGCTTCTTAGCGGGGCAAGAGACCCAGTACTTC
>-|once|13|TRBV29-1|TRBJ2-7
CSVEEAGRYEQYF
TGCAGCGTTGAAGAGGCAGGGAGGTACGAGCAGTACTTC
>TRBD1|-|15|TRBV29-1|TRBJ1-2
CSVHDRGRNYYGYTF
TGCAGCGTTCACGACAGGGGGCGCAACTACTATGGCTACACCTTC
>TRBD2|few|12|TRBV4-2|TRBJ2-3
CASSPGGDTQYF
TGTGCCAGCAGCCCGGGGGGGGATACGCAGTATTTT
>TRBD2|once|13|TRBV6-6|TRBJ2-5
CASSPAGGLDQYF
TGTGCCAGCAGTCCAGCGGGGGGGCTCGACCAGTACTTC
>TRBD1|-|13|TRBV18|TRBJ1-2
CASSPQGADGYTF
TGTGCCAGCTCACCACAGGGGGCGGATGGCTACACCTTC
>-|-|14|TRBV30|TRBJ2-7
CAWKARAYSYEQYF
TGTGCCTGGAAGGCCAGGGCCTACTCCTACGAGCAGTACTTC
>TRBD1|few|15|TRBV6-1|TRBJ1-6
CASRQGQSYNSPLHF
TGTGCCAGCCGACAGGGACAATCATATAATTCACCCCTCCACTTT
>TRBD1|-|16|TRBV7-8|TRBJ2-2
CASSQYRTGNTGELFF
TGTGCCAGCAGCCAATACCGGACAGGGAACACCGGGGAGCTGTTTTTT
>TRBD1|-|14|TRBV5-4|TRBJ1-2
CASKPGQGADGYTF
TGTGCCAGCAAACCGGGACAGGGGGCGGATGGCTACACCTTC
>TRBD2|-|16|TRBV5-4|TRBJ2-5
CASSLWLAGAGETQYF
TGTGCCAGCAGCCTGTGGCTAGCGGGGGCGGGAGAGACCCAGTACTTC
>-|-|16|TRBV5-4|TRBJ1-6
CASSTGGPRDNSPLHF
TGTGCCAGCAGTACTGGTGGGCCGAGAGATAATTCACCCCTCCACTTT
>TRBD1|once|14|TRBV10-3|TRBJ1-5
CAISTGELDQPQHF
TGTGCCATCAGCACAGGGGAGTTGGATCAGCCCCAGCATTTT
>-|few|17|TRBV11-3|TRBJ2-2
CASSLDLTGYSTGELFF
TGTGCCAGCAGCTTAGATCTAACAGGGTACAGCACCGGGGAGCTGTTTTTT
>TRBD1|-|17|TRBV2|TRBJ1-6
CASSEARDRQFRSPLHF
TGTGCCAGCAGTGAAGCAAGGGACAGGCAATTCCGGTCACCCCTCCACTTT
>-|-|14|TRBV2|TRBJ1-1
CASSEGEKNTEAFF
TGTGCCAGCAGTGAAGGGGAGAAGAACACTGAAGCTTTCTTT
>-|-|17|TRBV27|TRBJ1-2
CASSLAMTGDNYYGYTF
TGTGCCAGCAGTCTCGCCATGACGGGAGATAACTATTATGGCTACACCTTC
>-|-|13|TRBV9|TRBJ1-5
CASSVGRGQPQHF
TGTGCCAGCAGCGTAGGGAGAGGTCAGCCCCAGCATTTT
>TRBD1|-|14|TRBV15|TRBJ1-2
CATGLRGRKGGYTF
TGTGCCACCGGGCTAAGGGGGCGGAAGGGTGGCTACACCTTC
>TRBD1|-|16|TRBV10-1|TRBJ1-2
CASRFVEPGQGDGYTF
TGCGCCAGCAGATTCGTCGAACCTGGACAGGGCGATGGCTACACCTTC
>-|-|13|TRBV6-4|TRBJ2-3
CASSDHSSDTQYF
TGTGCCAGCAGTGATCACTCGTCAGATACGCAGTATTTT
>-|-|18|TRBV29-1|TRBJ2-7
CSVNGVSSKEQFSYEQYF
TGCAGCGTTAACGGGGTCTCGTCTAAAGAGCAATTCTCCTACGAGCAGTACTTC
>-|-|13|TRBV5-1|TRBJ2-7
CASSLEPAYEQYF
TGCGCCAGCAGCTTGGAGCCCGCCTACGAGCAGTACTTC
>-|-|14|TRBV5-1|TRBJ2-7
CASSSYRDSYEQYF
TGCGCCAGCAGCTCCTACCGGGACTCCTACGAGCAGTACTTC
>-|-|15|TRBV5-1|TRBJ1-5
CASSALPQTNQPQHF
TGCGCCAGCAGCGCGCTCCCACAGACCAATCAGCCCCAGCATTTT
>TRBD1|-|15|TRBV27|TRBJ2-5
CASSLSGTGGKTQYF
TGTGCCAGCAGTTTATCCGGGACAGGGGGAAAGACCCAGTACTTC
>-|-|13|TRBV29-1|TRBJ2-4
CSVDTGSGDIQYF
TGCAGCGTTGATACAGGGAGTGGGGACATTCAGTACTTC
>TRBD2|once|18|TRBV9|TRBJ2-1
CASSAEPLTSDISNEQFF
TGTGCCAGCAGCGCGGAGCCCCTGACTAGCGACATCTCCAATGAGCAGTTCTTC
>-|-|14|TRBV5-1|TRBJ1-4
CASSVGVTNEKLFF
TGCGCCAGCAGCGTAGGGGTGACTAATGAAAAACTGTTTTTT
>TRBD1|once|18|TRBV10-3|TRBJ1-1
CAISALPGQDTTNTEAFF
TGTGCCATCAGTGCCCTTCCGGGACAGGACACTACGAACACTGAAGCTTTCTTT
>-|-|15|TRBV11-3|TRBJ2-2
CASSSGPGFTGELFF
TGTGCCAGCAGCTCGGGCCCGGGGTTCACCGGGGAGCTGTTTTTT
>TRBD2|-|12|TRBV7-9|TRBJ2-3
CASSPPSGTQYF
TGTGCCAGCAGCCCTCCTAGCGGAACGCAGTATTTT
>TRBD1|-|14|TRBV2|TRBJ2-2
CASSLDREAGELFF
TGTGCCAGCAGTTTAGACAGGGAAGCCGGGGAGCTGTTTTTT
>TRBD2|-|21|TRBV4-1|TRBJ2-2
CASSHPGLAGGTGRKTGELFF
TGCGCCAGCAGCCACCCGGGACTAGCGGGGGGAACGGGAAGGAAGACCGGGGAGCTGTTTTTT
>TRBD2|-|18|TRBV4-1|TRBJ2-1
CASSPGLAGGFAYNEQFF
TGCGCCAGCAGCCCCGGACTAGCGGGGGGGTTTGCCTACAATGAGCAGTTCTTC
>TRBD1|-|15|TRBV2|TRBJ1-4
CASRKAGTEGEKLFF
TGTGCCAGCCGCAAGGCCGGGACAGAGGGTGAAAAACTGTTTTTT
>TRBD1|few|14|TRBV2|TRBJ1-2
CASSDQGGNYGYTF
TGTGCCAGCAGTGACCAGGGGGGAAACTATGGCTACACCTTC
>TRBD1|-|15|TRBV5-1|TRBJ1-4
CASSLSQGANEKLFF
TGCGCCAGCAGCTTGTCGCAGGGGGCAAATGAAAAACTGTTTTTT
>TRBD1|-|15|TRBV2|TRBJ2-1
CASSARQGPTNEQFF
TGTGCCAGCAGTGCCCGACAGGGGCCCACCAATGAGCAGTTCTTC
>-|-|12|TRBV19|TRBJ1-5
CASSTGNQPQHF
TGTGCCAGTAGTACAGGGAATCAGCCCCAGCATTTT
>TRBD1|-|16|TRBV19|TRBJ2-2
CASSMIQGAGTGELFF
TGTGCCAGTAGTATGATTCAGGGGGCAGGGACCGGGGAGCTGTTTTTT
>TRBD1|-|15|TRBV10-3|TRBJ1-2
CAINLDRGSDYGYTF
TGTGCCATCAACCTGGACAGGGGGTCTGACTATGGCTACACCTTC
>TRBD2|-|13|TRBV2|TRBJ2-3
CASSAGGKNTQYF
TGTGCCAGCAGCGCGGGGGGGAAGAATACGCAGTATTTT
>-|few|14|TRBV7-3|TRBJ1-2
CASSPGATNYGYTF
TGTGCCAGCAGCCCCGGTGCCACTAACTATGGCTACACCTTC